A selection of T cell receptor beta chains follows, all from one sample in a study of blood T cells in healthy people across ages. Via MiXCR, TCRdb re-called the 5' RACE reads, giving one row per CDR3 protein. The table lists 1.5 million to 2 million distinct CDR3 sequences, 49% of them singletons, with less than 2.5% in the top ten. The sample taken for sequencing was blood. These receptors all come from a woman between 40 and 50 years old in good health. Each CDR3 is given with its conserved first and last residue. D genes are given only for firm matches. Not all rows give a size; the values are once, few, many and, for expanded clones, a class.

TRBV27	NA	TRBD2	TRBJ2-5	TGTGCCAGCAGTTTACTCGGGGGGAGGAAGACCCAGTACTTC	CASSLLGGRKTQYF
TRBV5-1	NA	NA	TRBJ1-5	TGCGCCAGCAGCTTGGCCAGGCCTCCGCCCCAGCATTTT	CASSLARPPPQHF
TRBV24-1	few	NA	TRBJ2-5	TGTGCCACCAGTGGGGCAGGGGTGAAAGAGACCCAGTACTTC	CATSGAGVKETQYF
TRBV4-3	NA	TRBD1	TRBJ2-7	TGCGCCAGCAGCCAGTCCCGACAGGGCTTCTACGAGCAGTACTTC	CASSQSRQGFYEQYF
TRBV10-3	few	NA	TRBJ2-5	TGTGCCATCAGTGAGTCTTACCTCGAGACCCAGTACTTC	CAISESYLETQYF
TRBV7-2	few	TRBD2	TRBJ2-1	TGTGCCAGCAGCTTAGTTGCGGGGGGGCCCCCCTACAATGAGCAGTTCTTC	CASSLVAGGPPYNEQFF
TRBV20-1	few	TRBD2	TRBJ2-5	TGCAGTGCAACCCCGACTAGCGGGGGACAAGAGACCCAGTACTTC	CSATPTSGGQETQYF
TRBV2	NA	TRBD1	TRBJ2-3	TGTGCCAGCAGAGGGACAGGGAAGGATACGCAGTATTTT	CASRGTGKDTQYF
TRBV5-1	NA	NA	TRBJ2-1	TGCGCCAGCAGCTTAAAGCGGAATGAGCAGTTCTTC	CASSLKRNEQFF
TRBV5-1	NA	TRBD2	TRBJ2-3	TGCGCCAGCAGCAGAGGACTAGCGGGGGGAATCTCCACAGATACGCAGTATTTT	CASSRGLAGGISTDTQYF
TRBV5-5	NA	TRBD1	TRBJ2-5	TGTGCCAGCAGCCCGAAGCAATTGACAGGGTTCGTCCAAGAGACCCAGTACTTC	CASSPKQLTGFVQETQYF
TRBV20-1	few	NA	TRBJ2-7	TGCAGTGCTAGAGGTTCTCTGGACTCAGCCTACGAGCAGTACTTC	CSARGSLDSAYEQYF
TRBV6-5	few	NA	TRBJ1-2	TGTGCCAGCAGTGGGGCCTTACGAGGCTACACCTTC	CASSGALRGYTF
TRBV4-2	NA	NA	TRBJ2-1	TGTGCCAGCAGCTCAGGCGACTTAGGTGACAATGAGCAGTTCTTC	CASSSGDLGDNEQFF
TRBV28	NA	NA	TRBJ1-3	TGTGCCAGCGGGGACGACACACTCTCTGGAAACACCATATATTTT	CASGDDTLSGNTIYF
TRBV27	NA	TRBD1	TRBJ1-5	TGTGCCAGCAGTGCGACAGGGGGCTGGCCCCAGCATTTT	CASSATGGWPQHF
TRBV5-1	NA	NA	TRBJ1-6	TGCGCCAGCAGCACAACCCAGGGGATTGGATATTCACCCCTCCACTTT	CASSTTQGIGYSPLHF
TRBV20-1	NA	TRBD1	TRBJ1-4	TGCAGTGCTATCAACTCGGGACAGGCGGACAAACTGTTTTTT	CSAINSGQADKLFF
TRBV27	NA	TRBD1	TRBJ1-1	TGTGCCAGCAGTTCAGCAGACAGGGAGAACACTGAAGCTTTCTTT	CASSSADRENTEAFF
TRBV5-1	few	NA	TRBJ2-3	TGCGCCAGCAGCTTGAAACTAGCCGTCTCGACAGATACGCAGTATTTT	CASSLKLAVSTDTQYF
TRBV5-1	NA	TRBD2	TRBJ2-1	TGCGCCAGCAGCTGGAATACGGGGGGGAATGAGCAGTTCTTC	CASSWNTGGNEQFF
TRBV24-1	few	NA	TRBJ2-1	TGTGCCACTTCTACTGGGGAGGTCGGGGAGTACAATGAGCAGTTCTTC	CATSTGEVGEYNEQFF